The source of this T cell receptor (beta chain) is a study of blood T cell repertoires in COVID-19. Method: immunoSEQ multiplex PCR; TCRdb's copy keeps in-frame clones and lacks some. The repertoire holds roughly 260,000 clones, with about 89% as singletons. The source material was peripheral blood. The source of this sequence is a man aged 35 to 55 who had recovered from COVID-19.

In DNA, the CDR3 is TGCGCCAGCAGTGCGGACCCGGGGACCGGGGAGCTGTTTTTT. As protein: CASSADPGTGELFF. The chain recombines TRBV10-1 with TRBJ2-2, with D perhaps TRBD2 (5 bases). Trimming stripped 4 bases from V and 5 bases from J, with 11 bases between. CDR1 is WNHNN and CDR2 is SYGVQD in the germline V gene (reference sequence). This CDR3 contains 14 residues.